These T cell receptor beta chains were read from a single sample in a study of neurological immune-mediated disorders. TCRdb reprocessed the 5' RACE reads with MiXCR, giving one entry per CDR3 protein. The repertoire holds more than 55,000 distinct CDR3 sequences, with more than 9.5% as singletons. The sequencing sample was made of PBMCs. The receptors stem from a man aged 25 to 40 in good health. Each CDR3 is given with its conserved first and last residue. A D gene is named only where the DNA matches it firmly. Expanded clones get a size class; other rows say once, few or many, or leave the size out.

>TRBJ2-6|many|TRBV15|NA
CATSLGANVLTF
TGTGCCACCAGCCTAGGGGCCAACGTCCTGACTTTC
>TRBJ2-6|many|TRBV2|TRBD1
CASQSGQGLSGANVLTF
TGTGCCAGCCAATCCGGACAGGGACTCTCTGGGGCCAACGTCCTGACTTTC
>TRBJ2-1|many|TRBV5-1|NA
CASSSNPSILYNEQFF
TGCGCCAGCAGCTCCAACCCTAGTATACTTTACAATGAGCAGTTCTTC
>TRBJ2-7|many|TRBV5-1|NA
CASSLAGGPGEQYF
TGCGCCAGCAGCTTGGCTGGGGGGCCGGGGGAGCAGTACTTC
>TRBJ2-5|few|TRBV11-2|NA
CASSPAPLYQETQYF
TGTGCCAGCAGCCCAGCCCCCCTGTACCAAGAGACCCAGTACTTC
>TRBJ1-2|many|TRBV9|TRBD1
CASSADDRGSGYTF
TGTGCCAGCAGCGCCGATGACAGGGGAAGTGGCTACACCTTC
>TRBJ2-3|NA|TRBV6-1|TRBD2
CASSERVNGLASTDTQYF
TGTGCCAGCAGTGAACGCGTTAACGGACTAGCAAGTACAGATACGCAGTATTTT
>TRBJ2-7|many|TRBV15|NA
CATSRERAGNEQYF
TGTGCCACCAGCAGAGAGCGGGCCGGCAACGAGCAGTACTTC
>TRBJ1-3|many|TRBV4-2|NA
CASSQEWVNSGNTIYF
TGTGCCAGCAGCCAGGAATGGGTCAACTCTGGAAACACCATATATTTT
>TRBJ1-5|many|TRBV28|NA
CASSLRGWDGNSGRAQHF
TGTGCCAGCAGTTTGAGAGGATGGGACGGGAATAGCGGGCGGGCCCAGCATTTT
>TRBJ2-2|many|TRBV10-3|TRBD2
CAISEKTSGTNTGELFF
TGTGCCATCAGTGAGAAGACTAGCGGAACCAACACCGGGGAGCTGTTTTTT
>TRBJ2-1|many|TRBV7-2|TRBD2
CASSTRPQTSGVLLGFF
TGTGCCAGCAGCACGCGCCCTCAGACTAGCGGGGTCCTCCTAGGGTTCTTC
>TRBJ2-3|many|TRBV27|NA
CASSHMVGDGLVRDTQYF
TGTGCCAGCAGCCATATGGTCGGCGACGGACTCGTGAGGGATACGCAGTATTTT
>TRBJ2-7|few|TRBV9|TRBD2
CASSRLAGEQYF
TGTGCCAGCAGCCGACTAGCGGGGGAGCAGTACTTC
>TRBJ2-7|many|TRBV20-1|NA
CSATVPDPYEQYF
TGCAGTGCTACTGTTCCCGATCCGTACGAACAGTACTTC
>TRBJ2-2|NA|TRBV7-3|TRBD2
CASSPMTSGSTGELFF
TGTGCCAGCAGCCCCATGACTAGCGGGAGCACCGGGGAGCTGTTTTTT